This TCR beta chain appears in the sequencing data of a study of blood T cell repertoires in COVID-19. About the research overall: Researchers got acute and convalescent COVID-19 samples from the United States, Italy and Spain.

Original handling: For nucleated cells, counts were estimated from reference gene primer amplification. Clones were sequenced by immunoSEQ multiplex PCR, and TCRdb holds only the in-frame ones, with some missing. The D gene and trimming were derived from the DNA, and the V and J assignments and clone size from that table. Of roughly 190,000 clones listed, 75% to 80% were seen once; the top ten hold more than 6.5%. This TCR derives from a woman in her fifties or sixties with active or convalescent COVID-19. Sequencing input: peripheral blood.

The CDR3 region is CASSPRGEDLYGYTF. In DNA form, the CDR3 reads TGTGCCAGCAGCCCACGGGGGGAGGACCTCTATGGCTACACCTTC. The rearrangement uses TRBV11-1 and TRBJ1-2; D possibly corresponds to TRBD1 (5 bases). CDR1 and CDR2 from the germline V gene are SGHAT and FQDESV (reference sequence). Trimming shortened V by 5 bases and J by 4 bases, and 17 bases separated the two germline ends. The CDR3 covers 15 residues.